The 24 T cell receptor beta chains listed next were all sequenced from one sample in a study of radiation and T cells in renal cell carcinoma. Treatment of the sample: treatment-naive control, cytoreductive nephrectomy. Only in-frame clones appear in the TCRdb table, and some are missing; sequencing was by immunoSEQ multiplex PCR. The sample holds 12,000 to 15,000 clones, approximately 50% seen once. The specimen was tumor tissue, collected from a patient whose treatment was nephrectomy without radiotherapy. All receptors come from a man over 45 with renal cell carcinoma.

V and J are TRBV6-6 and TRBJ1-1, with a weak D call TRBD1 (5 bases). CDR3 size: 11 residues. Trimming stripped 6 bases from V and 11 bases from J, with 13 bases between. CDR1 is MNHNY and CDR2 is SVGAGI in the germline V gene (reference sequence). The CDR3 bases are TGTGCCAGCAGCCCAGGGAATAGGGCTTTCTTT. Translating gives CASSPGNRAFF.

V is TRBV6-6 and J is TRBJ1-2; the match to TRBD1 covers 8 bases. This CDR3 contains 15 residues. CDR1 is MNHNY and CDR2 is SVGAGI in the germline V gene (reference sequence). The V and J ends lost 2 bases and 4 bases, in that order; junction bases with no gene match: 6. For the CDR3, the DNA is TGTGCCAGCAGTTACGTACAGGGGGGTTCCTATGGCTACACCTTC. Its protein is CASSYVQGGSYGYTF.

This clone was observed a few times. This chain uses TRBV6-1 with TRBJ1-2; D is uncertain. Trimming took off 5 bases at V and 4 bases at J, with 11 bases between the two ends. Germline V gene lookup returns CDR1 MNHNS and CDR2 SASEGT. The CDR3 contains 13 residues. In DNA form, the CDR3 reads TGTGCCAGCAGTACACAGCTGAGCTATGGCTACACCTTC. Translated, it gives CASSTQLSYGYTF.

The chain joins TRBV5-8 to TRBJ2-4; the D gene is possibly TRBD1 (6 bases). CDR3 length equals 15 residues. V lost 2 bases, J lost 3 bases, and 12 bases lay in between. The germline CDR1 and CDR2 sequences are SGHTS and YDEGEE. The CDR3 loop is CASSFRTESKNIQYF. As DNA, the CDR3 is TGTGCCAGCAGCTTCCGGACAGAAAGCAAAAACATTCAGTACTTC.

This clone was seen a handful of times. The chain joins TRBV27 to TRBJ1-6; 9 bases line up with TRBD1. The CDR3 contains 15 residues. Trimming at V came to 4 bases and at J to 8 bases, leaving 6 bases not matched to a gene. CDR1 and CDR2 from the germline V gene are MNHEY and SMNVEV (reference sequence). CDR3 residues: CASSSYRGRDSPLHF. CDR3 in DNA: TGTGCCAGCAGTTCTTACAGGGGGCGCGATTCACCCCTCCACTTT.

In the case of this clone: A junction boundary mismatches the germline segment, possibly from a read error. The rearrangement joins TRBV5-8 to TRBJ2-7; a weak D match, TRBD1 (7 bases). The germline V gene encodes CDR1 SGHTS and CDR2 YDEGEE. The CDR3 length is 14 residues. CDR3 DNA sequence: TGTGCCAGCAGCTTGGGACAGGGTTTTCCTACGGGGAGGTTC. It encodes CASSLGQGFPTGRF.

V gene TRBV19 combines with J gene TRBJ2-7, with 8 bases aligning to TRBD1. Germline CDR1 LNHDA, CDR2 SQIVND (reference sequence). The length of the CDR3 is 17 residues. J lost 0 bases, V lost 2 bases, and 9 bases had no gene match. CDR3: CASSILGTGRGSYEQYF. In DNA, the CDR3 is TGTGCCAGTAGTATATTGGGGACAGGACGGGGCTCCTACGAGCAGTACTTC.

J is TRBJ2-7 and V is TRBV9; D is undetermined. Germline CDR1 reads SGDLS; CDR2 reads YYNGEE. Trimming removed 6 bases at V and 3 bases at J, with 10 bases between. This CDR3 region has 12 residues. The CDR3 loop is CASNQDGYEQYF. The CDR3 region has the DNA TGTGCCAGCAATCAAGACGGCTACGAGCAGTACTTC.

V usage is TRBV9 and J usage is TRBJ1-1, with TRBD1 as a possible D gene (5 bases). Per germline, CDR1 SGDLS and CDR2 YYNGEE. V gave up 3 bases and J gave up 7 bases, with 16 bases separating them. This CDR3 is 14 amino acids long. The CDR3 bases are TGTGCCAGCAGCGAAGGGGTAGGGGCCAATGAAGCTTTCTTT. It is translated as CASSEGVGANEAFF.

This chain links TRBV7-8 with TRBJ2-7; 8 bases are a match to TRBD2. The V gene's germline CDR1 is SGHVS and CDR2 FQNEAQ. Trimming removed 7 bases from V and 0 bases from J; junction bases left unmatched: 11. The CDR3 spans 16 residues. CDR3 loop: CASTSEVAGRSYEQYF. The CDR3 nucleotides are TGTGCCAGCACCTCAGAGGTAGCGGGGCGCTCCTACGAGCAGTACTTC.

This clone ranks as medium-sized (0.01 to 0.1%). The chain employs TRBV2 and TRBJ1-1, with a weak D call TRBD1 (5 bases). Germline CDR1 SNHLY, CDR2 FYNNEI. CDR3 length: 12 residues. V lost 6 bases to trimming and J lost 7 bases, with 12 bases between them. The CDR3 loop reads CASRTGTGEAFF. DNA of the CDR3: TGTGCCAGCAGGACCGGGACGGGTGAAGCTTTCTTT.

This clone was seen only a few times. The genes are TRBV2 and TRBJ2-2, with a tentative D call TRBD1 (5 bases). The V and J ends lost 4 bases and 10 bases respectively, with 10 bases between them. Germline V CDR1 and CDR2: SNHLY, FYNNEI. This CDR3 is built from 12 residues. CDR3 sequence (DNA): TGTGCCAGCAGTGTGGGGCGTGAGGAGCTGTTTTTT. Protein: CASSVGREELFF.

This chain connects TRBV7-3 to TRBJ1-6; 7 bases are shared with TRBD1. Germline values: CDR1 SGHTA, CDR2 FQGTGA. J lost 6 bases, V lost 4 bases, and 3 bases had no gene match. CDR3 length: 14 residues. CDR3 bases: TGTGCCAGCAGCTCGACAGGGCCTAATTCACCCCTCCACTTT. It encodes CASSSTGPNSPLHF.

The chain carries TRBV6-8 and TRBJ1-1, with D uncertain. Per germline, CDR1 MNHGY and CDR2 SAAAGT. The CDR3 spans 11 residues. Trimming took off 7 bases at V and 5 bases at J, with 8 bases between the two ends. The CDR3 nucleotides are TGTGCCAGCACTCTGGGGACTGAAGCTTTCTTT. Protein: CASTLGTEAFF.

The CDR3 region is CASSYGTNTGELFF. DNA for the CDR3: TGTGCCAGTAGTTATGGGACAAACACCGGGGAGCTGTTTTTT. The V and J genes are TRBV19 and TRBJ2-2; maybe TRBD1 (6 bases). Per germline, CDR1 LNHDA and CDR2 SQIVND (reference sequence). V lost 5 bases and J lost 2, with 9 bases in between. This CDR3 region has 14 residues.

The chain joins TRBV11-3 to TRBJ1-1; D remains ambiguous. The CDR3 runs to 14 residues. The germline V gene encodes CDR1 SGHNT and CDR2 YENEEA. Between the trimmed V and J ends, which lost 0 bases and 4 bases, there was a span of 9 bases. CDR3 coding DNA: TGTGCCAGCAGCTTAGATCTGGGGAGCACTGAAGCTTTCTTT. Translating it yields CASSLDLGSTEAFF.

V gene TRBV30 combines with J gene TRBJ1-3; no clear D. CDR1 is GTSNPN, CDR2 SVGIG, per germline (reference sequence). Trimming removed 4 bases from V and 5 bases from J, with 18 bases in between. The CDR3 spans 15 residues. This chain's CDR3 is CAWTGRGALRNTIYF. In DNA form, the CDR3 reads TGTGCCTGGACAGGCCGGGGTGCCCTGAGAAACACCATATATTTT. The whole variable domain, filled in from reference TRBV30 and TRBJ1-3, reads SQTIHQWPATLVQPVGSPLSLECTVEGTSNPNLYWYRQAAGRGLQLLFYSVGIGQISSEVPQNLSASRPQDRQFILSSKKLLLSDSGFYLCAWTGRGALRNTIYFGEGSWLTVV.

This clone was observed a single time. The DNA for the CDR3 is TGTGCCAGTAGTTCTCCCCAGGACTCGAGCAATCAGCCCCAGCATTTT. Protein: CASSSPQDSSNQPQHF. This rearrangement joins TRBV19 to TRBJ1-5; D not certain. Looked up from germline, CDR1 is LNHDA and CDR2 is SQIVND (reference sequence). Trimming stripped 5 bases from V and 1 base from J, with 15 bases between. This CDR3 contains 16 residues.

The rearrangement uses TRBV5-1 and TRBJ1-2, with D possibly matching TRBD1 (5 bases). The CDR3 loop spans 13 amino acids. The germline gives CDR1 SGHRS, CDR2 YFSETQ. The V and J ends lost 2 bases and 5 bases respectively, with 10 bases between them. CDR3 loop: CASSLEGQYGYTF. Written as DNA, the CDR3 is TGCGCCAGCAGCTTAGAGGGGCAGTATGGCTACACCTTC.

The CDR3 reads CASSIDFSGNTIYF. CDR3 coding DNA: TGTGCCAGTAGTATAGATTTCTCTGGAAACACCATATATTTT. This chain joins TRBV19 and TRBJ1-3; D unresolved. The CDR3 totals 14 residues. V shed 0 bases and J shed 0 bases, with 3 bases lying between them. Germline V gene data show CDR1 as LNHDA and CDR2 as SQIVND (reference sequence). Variable domain in full (rest from reference TRBV19 and TRBJ1-3): DGGITQSPKYLFRKEGQNVTLSCEQNLNHDAMYWYRQDPGQGLRLIYYSQIVNDFQKGDIAEGYSVSREKKESFPLTVTSAQKNPTAFYLCASSIDFSGNTIYFGEGSWLTVV.

A few counts support this clone. The rearrangement links TRBV18 to TRBJ1-1; 10 positions match TRBD1. The CDR3 runs 15 residues. From germline, CDR1 is KGHSH and CDR2 LQKENI. The junction had 6 bases not matched to a gene; V was cut back by 3 bases and J by 5 bases. The CDR3: CASSPIGQGETEAFF. The CDR3 nucleotides read TGTGCCAGCTCACCCATTGGACAGGGGGAGACTGAAGCTTTCTTT.

This clone was detected a few times. The genes are TRBV7-2 and TRBJ1-5; a weak D match, TRBD1 (6 bases). The CDR3 loop spans 15 amino acids. Trimming removed 3 bases at V and 1 base at J, with 10 bases between. Germline loops: CDR1 SGHTA, CDR2 FQGNSA. DNA for the CDR3: TGTGCCAGCAGCTTTGGAGGGGGGAGCAATCAGCCCCAGCATTTT. This encodes CASSFGGGSNQPQHF.

The chain has TRBV28 and TRBJ1-1; D unclear. Germline CDR1 MDHEN, CDR2 SYDVKM. Trimming removed 8 bases from V and 3 bases from J, with 7 bases in between. This CDR3 contains 11 residues. This chain's CDR3 is CASGPYTEAFF. CDR3 nucleotides: TGTGCCAGCGGACCTTACACTGAAGCTTTCTTT.

As regards this clone: This could be a read error, since a much larger clone is one nucleotide away. The chain has TRBV19 and TRBJ1-2, with D unclear. CDR3 size: 17 residues. CDR1 and CDR2 from the germline V gene are LNHDA and SQIVND (reference sequence). CDR3 amino acids: CANSIDLITGANYGYTF. The CDR3 DNA sequence: TGTGCCAATAGTATAGATCTAATAACCGGGGCTAACTATGGCTACACCTTC. Full variable domain (missing parts from reference TRBV19 and TRBJ1-2): DGGITQSPKYLFRKEGQNVTLSCEQNLNHDAMYWYRQDPGQGLRLIYYSQIVNDFQKGDIAEGYSVSREKKESFPLTVTSAQKNPTAFYLCANSIDLITGANYGYTFGSGTRLTVV.